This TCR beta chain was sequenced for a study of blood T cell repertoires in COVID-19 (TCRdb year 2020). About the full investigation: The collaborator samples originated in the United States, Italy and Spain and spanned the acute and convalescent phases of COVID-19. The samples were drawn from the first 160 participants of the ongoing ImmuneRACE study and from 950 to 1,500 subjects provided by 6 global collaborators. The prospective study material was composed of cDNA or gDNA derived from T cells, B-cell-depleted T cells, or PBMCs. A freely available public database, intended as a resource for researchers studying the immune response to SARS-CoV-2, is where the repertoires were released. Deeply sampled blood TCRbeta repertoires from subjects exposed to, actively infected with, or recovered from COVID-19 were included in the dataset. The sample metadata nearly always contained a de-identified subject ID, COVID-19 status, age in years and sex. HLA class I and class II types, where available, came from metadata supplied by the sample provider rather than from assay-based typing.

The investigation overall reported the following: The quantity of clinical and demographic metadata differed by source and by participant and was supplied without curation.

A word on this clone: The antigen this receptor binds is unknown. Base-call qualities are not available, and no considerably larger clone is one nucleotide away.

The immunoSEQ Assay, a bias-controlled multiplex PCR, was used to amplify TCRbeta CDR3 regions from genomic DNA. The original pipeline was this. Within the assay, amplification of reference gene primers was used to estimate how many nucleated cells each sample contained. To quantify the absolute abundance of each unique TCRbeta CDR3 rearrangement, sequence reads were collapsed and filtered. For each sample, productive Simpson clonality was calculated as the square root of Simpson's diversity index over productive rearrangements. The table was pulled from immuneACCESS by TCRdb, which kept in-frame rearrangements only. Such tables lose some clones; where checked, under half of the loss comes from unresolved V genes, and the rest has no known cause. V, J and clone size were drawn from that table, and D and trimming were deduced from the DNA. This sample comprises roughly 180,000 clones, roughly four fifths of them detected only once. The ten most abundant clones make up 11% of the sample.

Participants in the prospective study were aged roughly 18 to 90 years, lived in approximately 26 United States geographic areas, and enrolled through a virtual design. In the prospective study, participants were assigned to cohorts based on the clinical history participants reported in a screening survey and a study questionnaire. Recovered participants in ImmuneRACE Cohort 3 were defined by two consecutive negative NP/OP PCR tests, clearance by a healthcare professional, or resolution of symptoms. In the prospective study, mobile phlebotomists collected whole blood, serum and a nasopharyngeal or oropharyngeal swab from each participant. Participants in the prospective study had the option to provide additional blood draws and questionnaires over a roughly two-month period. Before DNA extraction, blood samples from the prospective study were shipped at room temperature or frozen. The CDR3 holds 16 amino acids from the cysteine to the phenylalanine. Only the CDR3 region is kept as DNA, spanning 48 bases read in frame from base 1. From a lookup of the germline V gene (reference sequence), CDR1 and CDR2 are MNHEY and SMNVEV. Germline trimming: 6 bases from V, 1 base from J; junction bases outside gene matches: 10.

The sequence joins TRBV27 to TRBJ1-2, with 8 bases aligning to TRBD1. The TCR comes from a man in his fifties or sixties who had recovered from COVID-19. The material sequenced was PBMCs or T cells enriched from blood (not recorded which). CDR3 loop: CASSATRTGNNYGYTF. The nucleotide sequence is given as TGTGCCAGCAGCGCTACTCGGACAGGGAATAACTATGGCTACACCTTC.